Described below is a single T cell receptor (beta chain) sequence and its context. What it binds is not known. The data derive from a study of T-cell reconstitution after alpha-beta-depleted transplantation in children. The CDR3 has 13 amino acids. Germline V gives CDR1 SQVTM, CDR2 ANQGSEA. The ends lost 6 bases at V and 3 bases at J; junction bases unmatched: 7. Findings of the study overall: Some patients showed high day-60 TCRbeta diversity, which derived from surviving recipient T cells and thymic progenitors. Among T cells one year after transplant, newly produced cells accounted for most counts and diversity. Expanded clones from the graft, numbering several hundred, reportedly supplied alpha-beta T cells about two months after transplant.

Unique molecular identifiers were incorporated into the prepared TCRbeta library. TCRdb re-called the PCR reads with MiXCR, one entry per CDR3 protein. The sample holds 200,000 to 250,000 distinct CDR3 sequences, under 30% seen once. V gene TRBV29-1 combines with J gene TRBJ1-2, with TRBD1 matching 7 bases. The TCR originated in a girl aged 2-15 years with Fanconi anemia, due to receive a stem cell transplant. This material consisted of PBMCs, taken before TCRalphabeta/CD19-depleted stem cell transplant. This CDR3 is CSVDLRGDYGYTF. CDR3 nucleotide sequence: TGCAGCGTGGACCTCAGGGGGGACTATGGCTACACCTTC.